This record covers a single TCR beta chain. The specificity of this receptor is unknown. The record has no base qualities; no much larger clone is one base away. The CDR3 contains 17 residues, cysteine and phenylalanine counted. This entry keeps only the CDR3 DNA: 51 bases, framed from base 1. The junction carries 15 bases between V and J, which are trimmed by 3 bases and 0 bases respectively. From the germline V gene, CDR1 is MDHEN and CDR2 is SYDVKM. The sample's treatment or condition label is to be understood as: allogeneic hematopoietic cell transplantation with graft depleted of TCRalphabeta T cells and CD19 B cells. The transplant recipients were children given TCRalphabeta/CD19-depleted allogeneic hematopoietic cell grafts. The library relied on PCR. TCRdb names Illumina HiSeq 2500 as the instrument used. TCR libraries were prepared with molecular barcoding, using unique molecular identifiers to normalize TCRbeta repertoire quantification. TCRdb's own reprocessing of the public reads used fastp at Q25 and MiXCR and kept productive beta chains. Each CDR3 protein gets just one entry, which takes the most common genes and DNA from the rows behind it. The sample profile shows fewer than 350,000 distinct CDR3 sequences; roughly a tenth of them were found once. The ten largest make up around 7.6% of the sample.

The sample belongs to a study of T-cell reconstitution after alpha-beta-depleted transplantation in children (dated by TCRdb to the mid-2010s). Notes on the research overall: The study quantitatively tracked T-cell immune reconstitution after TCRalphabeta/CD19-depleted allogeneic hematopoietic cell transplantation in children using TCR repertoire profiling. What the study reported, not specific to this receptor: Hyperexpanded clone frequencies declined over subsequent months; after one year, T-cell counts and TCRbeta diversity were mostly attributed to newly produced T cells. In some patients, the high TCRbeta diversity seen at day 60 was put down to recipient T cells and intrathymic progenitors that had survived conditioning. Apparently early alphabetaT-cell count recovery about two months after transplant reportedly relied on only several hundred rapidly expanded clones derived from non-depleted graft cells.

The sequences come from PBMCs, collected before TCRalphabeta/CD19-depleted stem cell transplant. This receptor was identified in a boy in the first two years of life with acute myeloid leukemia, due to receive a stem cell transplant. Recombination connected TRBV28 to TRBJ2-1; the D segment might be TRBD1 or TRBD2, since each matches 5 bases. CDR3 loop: CASSLARGLSSYNEQFF. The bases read TGTGCCAGCAGTTTGGCGAGGGGCCTTAGCTCCTACAATGAGCAGTTCTTC.